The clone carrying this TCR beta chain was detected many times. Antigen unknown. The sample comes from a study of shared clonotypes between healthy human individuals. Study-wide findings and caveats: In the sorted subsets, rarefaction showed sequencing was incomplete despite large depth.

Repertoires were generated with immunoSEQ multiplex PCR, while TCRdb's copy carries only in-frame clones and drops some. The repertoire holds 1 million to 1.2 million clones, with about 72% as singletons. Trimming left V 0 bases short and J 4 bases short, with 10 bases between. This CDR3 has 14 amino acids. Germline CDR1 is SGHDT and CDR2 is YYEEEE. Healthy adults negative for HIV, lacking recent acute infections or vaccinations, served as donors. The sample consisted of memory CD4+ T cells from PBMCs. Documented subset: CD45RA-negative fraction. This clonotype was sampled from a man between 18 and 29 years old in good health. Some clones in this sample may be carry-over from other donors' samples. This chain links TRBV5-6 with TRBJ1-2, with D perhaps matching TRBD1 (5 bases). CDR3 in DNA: TGTGCCAGCAGCTTGGTAGGGGCTAGCTATGGCTACACCTTC. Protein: CASSLVGASYGYTF.